The 17 T cell receptor beta chains below come from one sample, sequenced in a study of shared clonotypes between healthy human individuals. Clones were sequenced by immunoSEQ multiplex PCR, and TCRdb holds only the in-frame ones, with some missing. This sample carries millions of clones, 85% to 95% of them seen once, and the ten largest clones take more than 0.1%. The sample taken for sequencing was naive CD4+ T cells sorted from blood. As to subset: CD45RA+ positively selected. All receptors derive from a man between 18 and 35 years old in good health.

The rearrangement uses TRBV2 and TRBJ1-5, with D tentatively TRBD1 (6 bases). Germline V gene data show CDR1 as SNHLY and CDR2 as FYNNEI. The CDR3 consists of 14 residues. V was clipped by 10 bases and J by 6 bases, with 19 bases between them. This CDR3 reads CATSAGTSGQPQHF. CDR3 coding DNA: TGTGCCACCTCAGCCGGGACATCTGGTCAGCCCCAGCATTTT.

This chain uses TRBV28 with TRBJ2-7, with D possibly being TRBD1 (5 bases). The CDR3 totals 17 residues. Germline V CDR1 and CDR2: MDHEN, SYDVKM. Trimming pared 3 bases from V and 5 bases from J, leaving 23 bases between. In DNA, the CDR3 is TGTGCCAGCAGTTTCTCGTTGCAGTCAGGGTCGGTAGACGAGCAGTACTTC. This codes for CASSFSLQSGSVDEQYF.

J is TRBJ1-5 and V is TRBV19; D uncertain. Germline CDR1 is LNHDA and CDR2 is SQIVND (reference sequence). The CDR3 has 17 amino acids. The V end was cut by 4 bases, the J end by 0 bases, with 16 bases between. CDR3 in amino acids: CASSTDGVLYSNQPQHF. DNA of the CDR3: TGTGCCAGTAGTACGGACGGGGTACTCTATAGCAATCAGCCCCAGCATTTT. Filled out from reference TRBV19 and TRBJ1-5, the complete variable domain reads DGGITQSPKYLFRKEGQNVTLSCEQNLNHDAMYWYRQDPGQGLRLIYYSQIVNDFQKGDIAEGYSVSREKKESFPLTVTSAQKNPTAFYLCASSTDGVLYSNQPQHFGDGTRLSIL.

The chain links TRBV9 to TRBJ1-3; D is uncertain. The germline gives CDR1 SGDLS, CDR2 YYNGEE. This CDR3 has 16 amino acids. V was trimmed by 0 bases and J by 2 bases, leaving 12 bases between them. The CDR3 region is CASSVATQVTGNTIYF. CDR3 in DNA: TGTGCCAGCAGCGTAGCTACCCAGGTAACTGGAAACACCATATATTTT.

The rearrangement links TRBV28 to TRBJ1-1; the D is unclear. V lost 8 bases and J lost 5, with 21 bases in between. The V gene's germline CDR1 is MDHEN and CDR2 SYDVKM. The CDR3 is 15 residues long. This chain's CDR3 is CASVSRALGSTEAFF. In DNA form, the CDR3 reads TGTGCCAGCGTAAGTAGGGCCCTCGGGAGTACTGAAGCTTTCTTT.

This clone was seen more than once but under ten times. The same CDR3 also results from other DNA sequences found in this sample. This rearrangement joins TRBV10-3 to TRBJ1-5; D ambiguous. Germline V CDR1 and CDR2: ENHRY, SYGVKD. The CDR3 sequence is 13 residues long. V lost 2 bases and J lost 4, with 6 bases in between. The CDR3, as DNA: TGTGCCATCAGTGAGGGAGGAAATCAGCCCCAGCATTTT. This encodes CAISEGGNQPQHF.

The chain has TRBV12-5 and TRBJ2-7; D unclear. V was clipped by 0 bases and J by 3 bases, with 3 bases between them. CDR1 and CDR2 from the germline V gene are LGHNT and FRNRAP. The CDR3 consists of 12 residues. The CDR3 loop reads CASGLVDYEQYF. The CDR3 coding sequence is TGTGCTAGTGGTTTGGTCGACTACGAGCAGTACTTC.

The V and J genes are TRBV29-1 and TRBJ2-7, with unresolved D. CDR1 and CDR2 from the germline V gene are SQVTM and ANQGSEA. The CDR3 loop spans 13 amino acids. The germline V and J ends were trimmed by 0 bases and 1 base, with 7 bases remaining between them. The CDR3: CSVEDLLSYEQYF. The DNA of the CDR3 is TGCAGCGTTGAAGATCTACTGTCCTACGAGCAGTACTTC.

This clone was observed a handful of times. The rearrangement uses TRBV7-6 and TRBJ1-2; TRBD1 matches at 7 bases. This CDR3 is 12 amino acids long. Unmatched junction bases numbered 4, after V lost 5 bases and J lost 7 bases. Germline V gene data show CDR1 as SGHVS and CDR2 as FNYEAQ. The CDR3 here is CASSNRGVGYTF. CDR3 nucleotide sequence: TGTGCCAGCAGCAACAGGGGAGTTGGCTACACCTTC.

The rearrangement joins TRBV11-2 to TRBJ2-5; unclear D gene. This CDR3 is built from 15 residues. Germline V gene data show CDR1 as SGHAT and CDR2 as FQNNGV. Trimming removed 0 bases from V and 2 bases from J, with 10 bases in between. The CDR3 coding sequence is TGTGCCAGCAGCTTAGATGGCAACTCACAAGAGACCCAGTACTTC. Protein: CASSLDGNSQETQYF.

The rearrangement uses TRBV6-5 and TRBJ2-1, with 8 bases aligning to TRBD2. CDR1 and CDR2 from the germline V gene are MNHEY and SVGAGI. This CDR3 is built from 15 residues. With V trimmed by 5 bases and J by 3 bases, 6 bases remained unmatched. Written as DNA, the CDR3 is TGTGCCAGCAGTCCGGGGACTAGAATCTACAATGAGCAGTTCTTC. Its translation: CASSPGTRIYNEQFF.

This clone was observed once. This sequence joins TRBV28 and TRBJ2-7; 11 bases line up with TRBD1. CDR3 length: 15 amino acids. V trimming: 6 bases; J trimming: 6 bases; junction bases outside the gene matches: 10. Germline V lookup: CDR1 MDHEN, CDR2 SYDVKM. CDR3: CASRNPGQGGFEQYF. CDR3 DNA: TGTGCCAGCAGAAATCCGGGACAGGGGGGGTTCGAGCAGTACTTC.

The chain recombines TRBV28 with TRBJ2-7; the D call may be TRBD1 or TRBD2 (5 bases each). Germline V CDR1 and CDR2: MDHEN, SYDVKM. The CDR3 runs 13 residues. V shed 3 bases and J shed 3 bases, with 9 bases lying between them. The CDR3 DNA follows: TGTGCCAGCAGTTTGTGGGACGTCTACGAGCAGTACTTC. Protein product: CASSLWDVYEQYF.

In its sample, this clone was seen once. This chain connects TRBV5-1 to TRBJ2-3; 13 nucleotides agree with TRBD2. Germline V CDR1 and CDR2: SGHRS, YFSETQ. The CDR3 spans 15 residues. V lost 7 bases, J lost 4 bases, and 6 bases stayed unmatched. As DNA, the CDR3 is TGCGCCAGCTCCCAGGGACTAGCGGGGTCAGATACGCAGTATTTT. Translating gives CASSQGLAGSDTQYF.

CDR3: CASNGDGETQYF. Here the CDR3 DNA reads TGTGCCAGCAACGGGGACGGGGAGACCCAGTACTTC. The chain uses TRBV2 and TRBJ2-5; TRBD1 or TRBD2 may be the D gene (5 bases each). Looked up from germline, CDR1 is SNHLY and CDR2 is FYNNEI. The CDR3 is made up of 12 amino acids. V dropped 7 bases and J dropped 5 bases, with 11 bases sitting between them.

With respect to this clone: The same CDR3 can be traced to other DNA sequences in this sample. The genes are TRBV5-6 and TRBJ2-7, with TRBD1 matching over 7 bases. The CDR3 extends over 14 amino acids. The trim removed 3 bases at V and 2 bases at J, leaving 5 bases unmatched. The germline CDR1 and CDR2 sequences are SGHDT and YYEEEE. CDR3 nucleotide sequence: TGTGCCAGCAGCTACGGGGACAGACCCTACGAGCAGTACTTC. It codes for CASSYGDRPYEQYF.

The rearrangement uses TRBV7-2 and TRBJ1-2; tentatively, D is TRBD1 (6 bases). The germline gives CDR1 SGHTA, CDR2 FQGNSA. The CDR3 covers 16 residues. V lost 1 base and J 6 bases, leaving 18 bases between the germline ends. CDR3 nucleotides: TGTGCCAGCAGCTTAGGCACAGGGCGGGGTAGAGATGGCTACACCTTC. Its protein product is CASSLGTGRGRDGYTF. Full variable domain (outside the CDR3, taken from reference TRBV7-2 and TRBJ1-2): GAGVSQSPSNKVTEKGKDVELRCDPISGHTALYWYRQSLGQGLEFLIYFQGNSAPDKSGLPSDRFSAERTGGSVSTLTIQRTQQEDSAVYLCASSLGTGRGRDGYTFGSGTRLTVV.